Following are 25 T cell receptor beta chains from one sample sequenced in a study of shared clonotypes between healthy human individuals. The method was immunoSEQ multiplex PCR; TCRdb's version includes in-frame clones alone and lacks a portion of them. The table has some 2,000,000 clones, 95% seen once; the top ten hold 0.1% to 0.15%. What was sequenced was naive CD4+ T cells sorted from blood. Specified subset: CD45RA+ positively selected. The receptors come from a young man in good health.

The chain employs TRBV7-2 and TRBJ2-7, with a possible D match to TRBD2 (6 bases). The V end was cut by 5 bases, the J end by 2 bases, with 16 bases between. The V gene's germline CDR1 is SGHTA and CDR2 FQGNSA. The CDR3 extends over 15 amino acids. The CDR3 loop reads CASSRDGSGPYEQYF. The CDR3 DNA reads TGTGCCAGCAGCAGAGACGGGAGTGGCCCCTACGAGCAGTACTTC.

In regard to this clone: The sample has other DNA sequences that encode this CDR3 too. The chain employs TRBV5-1 and TRBJ2-6, with 7 bases matching TRBD2. CDR1 is SGHRS, CDR2 YFSETQ, per germline. The CDR3 loop spans 15 amino acids. V was clipped by 4 bases and J by 0 bases; unmatched bases: 1. The CDR3 here is CASSPGGSGANVLTF. The CDR3 DNA reads as TGCGCCAGCAGCCCGGGAGGCTCTGGGGCCAACGTCCTGACTTTC.

The CDR3 DNA reads TGTGCCAGCAGCTCCGGGCTCCGGGACAGGGTGAATGAAAAACTGTTTTTT. This gives the protein CASSSGLRDRVNEKLFF. The chain is built from TRBV7-9 and TRBJ1-4; 9 bases are a match to TRBD1. This CDR3 has 17 amino acids. Losses at the gene ends were 4 bases for V and 5 bases for J; bases not matched to a gene: 11. In germline, CDR1 is SEHNR, CDR2 FQNEAQ (reference sequence).

This clone showed up just once. This sequence joins TRBV4-1 and TRBJ1-1, with D perhaps matching TRBD1 (5 bases). Per germline, CDR1 MGHRA and CDR2 YSYEKL. This CDR3 has 19 amino acids. V lost 2 bases to trimming and J lost 0 bases, with 22 bases between them. The DNA for the CDR3 is TGCGCCAGCAGCCAACCCAAGGACAACCTCAAAGGGTTGAACACTGAAGCTTTCTTT. Its translation is CASSQPKDNLKGLNTEAFF.

V is TRBV6-6 and J is TRBJ2-3; D uncertain. The germline V and J ends were trimmed by 1 base and 1 base, with 6 bases remaining between them. This CDR3 has 14 amino acids. Germline values: CDR1 MNHNY, CDR2 SVGAGI (reference sequence). CDR3 bases: TGTGCCAGCAGTTACTTCGCAGGCACAGATACGCAGTATTTT. It specifies CASSYFAGTDTQYF.

This chain joins TRBV6-5 and TRBJ1-2; a possible D gene is TRBD1 (6 bases). Germline V lookup: CDR1 MNHEY, CDR2 SVGAGI. CDR3 length: 14 amino acids. Trimming took 5 bases from V and 7 from J, leaving 17 bases between them. CDR3 region: CASSPRGRPVGYTF. Written as DNA, the CDR3 is TGTGCCAGCAGTCCACGGGGGCGGCCTGTTGGCTACACCTTC.

This sequence joins TRBV5-4 and TRBJ1-1, with D unresolved. The CDR3 loop spans 15 amino acids. CDR1 is SGHNT, CDR2 YYREEE, per germline (reference sequence). The V end was cut by 0 bases, the J end by 0 bases, with 9 bases between. The CDR3 nucleotides read TGTGCCAGCAGCTTGGGGTTAACCTTGAACACTGAAGCTTTCTTT. Protein product: CASSLGLTLNTEAFF. The full variable domain, in which reference TRBV5-4 and TRBJ1-1 provide the parts outside the CDR3, is ETGVTQSPTHLIKTRGQQVTLRCSSQSGHNTVSWYQQALGQGPQFIFQYYREEENGRGNFPPRFSGLQFPNYSSELNVNALELDDSALYLCASSLGLTLNTEAFFGQGTRLTVV.

The chain carries TRBV2 and TRBJ1-2; maybe TRBD1 (5 bases). CDR1 is SNHLY and CDR2 is FYNNEI in the germline V gene. With 6 bases removed from V and 1 base from J, the gap between germline ends came to 24 bases. This CDR3 has 18 residues. CDR3 nucleotide sequence: TGTGCCAGCAGGACTCACGGGGTTTTGGGGGACTTTAACTATGGCTACACCTTC. It encodes CASRTHGVLGDFNYGYTF.

The J gene is TRBJ2-2, the V gene TRBV6-6; a weak D match, TRBD2 (6 bases). The CDR3 is made up of 16 amino acids. V gave up 5 bases and J gave up 9 bases, with 22 bases separating them. Germline CDR1 MNHNY, CDR2 SVGAGI (reference sequence). In nucleotides, the CDR3 is TGTGCCAGCAGTACCTCCGGCGGGACTTCTTCTAGGGAGCTGTTTTTT. Translation: CASSTSGGTSSRELFF.

The table lists this clone with a few counts. This chain uses TRBV4-3 with TRBJ2-3; D is ambiguous. With 0 bases removed from V and 2 bases from J, the gap between germline ends came to 12 bases. The CDR3 length is 16 residues. Germline V lookup: CDR1 LGHNA, CDR2 YSLEER. The DNA for the CDR3 is TGCGCCAGCAGCCAAGATTTTCATGGGCTCACAGATACGCAGTATTTT. Its translation: CASSQDFHGLTDTQYF.

The chain is built from TRBV18 and TRBJ1-1; no clear D gene. The germline gives CDR1 KGHSH, CDR2 LQKENI. Trimming pared 6 bases from V and 0 bases from J, leaving 11 bases between. This CDR3 contains 14 residues. DNA of the CDR3: TGTGCCAGCTCTTCTTCGAGGGTGAACACTGAAGCTTTCTTT. It specifies CASSSSRVNTEAFF.

The chain links TRBV6-6 to TRBJ2-7; 7 nucleotides line up with TRBD2. The germline V gene encodes CDR1 MNHNY and CDR2 SVGAGI (reference sequence). The CDR3 sequence is 15 residues long. V lost 6 bases to trimming and J lost 4 bases; unmatched junction nucleotides: 12. The CDR3 coding sequence is TGTGCCAGCAGGCCCGGGGAGGGGCGCTGGTACGAGCAGTACTTC. Translating gives CASRPGEGRWYEQYF.

The rearrangement links TRBV5-1 to TRBJ2-1; 10 nucleotides line up with TRBD2. This CDR3 spans 16 amino acids. The germline V gene encodes CDR1 SGHRS and CDR2 YFSETQ. V lost 2 bases and J lost 7; bases outside the gene matches: 9. The CDR3 loop is CASSFGSSGRFNEQFF. CDR3 bases: TGCGCCAGCAGCTTCGGGTCTAGCGGGAGATTTAATGAGCAGTTCTTC.

Only a few counts were recorded for this clone. The V and J genes are TRBV29-1 and TRBJ1-2; a possible D gene is TRBD1 (6 bases). The V gene's germline CDR1 is SQVTM and CDR2 ANQGSEA. V was shortened by 5 bases and J by 8 bases, with 15 bases between the two germline ends. The length of the CDR3 is 12 residues. The CDR3 DNA sequence: TGCAGCGTTCAGGGGCCCCTAGAAGGCTACACCTTC. Protein sequence: CSVQGPLEGYTF. The full variable domain, in which reference TRBV29-1 and TRBJ1-2 provide the parts outside the CDR3, is SAVISQKPSRDICQRGTSLTIQCQVDSQVTMMFWYRQQPGQSLTLIATANQGSEATYESGFVIDKFPISRPNLTFSTLTVSNMSPEDSSIYLCSVQGPLEGYTFGSGTRLTVV.

A word on this clone: The sample has other DNA sequences that encode this CDR3 too. The chain joins TRBV2 to TRBJ2-7; D possibly corresponds to TRBD1 (5 bases). V dropped 6 bases and J dropped 3 bases, with 9 bases sitting between them. Germline values: CDR1 SNHLY, CDR2 FYNNEI. The CDR3 runs 12 residues. This chain's CDR3 is CASRTDSYEQYF. As DNA, the CDR3 is TGTGCCAGCAGGACTGACAGCTACGAGCAGTACTTC.

The J gene is TRBJ2-2, the V gene TRBV2; D gene unclear. Germline lookup yields CDR1 SNHLY and CDR2 FYNNEI. There are 12 residues in the CDR3. Trimming shortened V by 6 bases and J by 7 bases, and 9 bases separated the two germline ends. The CDR3 reads CASSFDGGELFF. In DNA, the CDR3 is TGTGCCAGCAGCTTCGACGGCGGGGAGCTGTTTTTT.

The chain couples TRBV10-1 to TRBJ2-7; TRBD2 agrees at 10 bases. The CDR3 is 15 residues long. J gave up 2 bases and V 0 bases, and 1 base lay outside the gene matches. Germline values: CDR1 WNHNN, CDR2 SYGVQD (reference sequence). The CDR3 reads CASSESTSGAYEQYF. The CDR3 DNA is TGCGCCAGCAGTGAGTCTACTAGCGGGGCCTACGAGCAGTACTTC.

The chain carries TRBV5-1 and TRBJ1-4; no clear D gene. V lost 1 base and J 1 base, leaving 8 bases between the germline ends. The CDR3 totals 15 residues. In germline, CDR1 is SGHRS, CDR2 YFSETQ. The CDR3 here is CASSLRSGTNEKLFF. The CDR3 region has the DNA TGCGCCAGCAGCTTGCGTTCGGGAACTAATGAAAAACTGTTTTTT.

A remark on this clone: Other DNA sequences in this specimen translate into the identical CDR3. The V call is TRBV5-1, the J call TRBJ1-4; D perhaps matches TRBD1 (5 bases). CDR1 and CDR2 from the germline V gene are SGHRS and YFSETQ. V was pared by 4 bases and J by 3 bases, with 7 bases between. The CDR3 covers 13 residues. CDR3 amino acids: CASSPGPNEKLFF. CDR3 bases: TGCGCCAGCAGCCCGGGACCTAATGAAAAACTGTTTTTT.

The V gene is TRBV5-4, the J gene TRBJ2-3; TRBD2 matches 14 bases. The V and J ends lost 4 bases and 6 bases, in that order; junction bases with no gene match: 7. This CDR3 spans 16 amino acids. The germline gives CDR1 SGHNT, CDR2 YYREEE (reference sequence). The CDR3 reads CASSTGTSGSSDTQYF. The CDR3 coding sequence is TGTGCCAGCAGCACCGGGACTAGCGGGAGTTCGGATACGCAGTATTTT.

As concerns this clone: Other DNA sequences of this sample code for an identical CDR3. The CDR3 coding sequence is TGCGCCAGCAGCTTGACTCCTAACACTGAAGCTTTCTTT. It translates to CASSLTPNTEAFF. V gene TRBV5-1 combines with J gene TRBJ1-1; D remains unclear. This CDR3 comprises 13 residues. V was clipped by 1 base and J by 2 bases, with 6 bases between them. Germline CDR1 SGHRS, CDR2 YFSETQ.

The gene calls are TRBV7-8 and TRBJ2-1, with D possibly being TRBD1 (6 bases). Per the germline V gene, CDR1 is SGHVS and CDR2 is FQNEAQ. V gave up 0 bases and J gave up 7 bases, with 16 bases separating them. This CDR3 spans 16 amino acids. The chain's CDR3 is CASSLAVQRGWNEQFF. The CDR3 DNA reads as TGTGCCAGCAGCTTAGCGGTTCAAAGGGGGTGGAATGAGCAGTTCTTC.

This chain links TRBV10-3 with TRBJ2-1; 7 bases agree with TRBD1. The CDR3 has 14 residues. The V and J ends lost 2 bases and 5 bases, in that order; junction bases with no gene match: 3. CDR1 is ENHRY and CDR2 is SYGVKD in the germline V gene. The CDR3 DNA reads as TGTGCCATCAGTGAGACAGGGGATAACAATGAGCAGTTCTTC. Its translation is CAISETGDNNEQFF.

The V and J genes are TRBV6-6 and TRBJ2-3, with TRBD2 identical over 8 bases. Germline loops: CDR1 MNHNY, CDR2 SVGAGI (reference sequence). J was trimmed by 2 bases and V by 4 bases; bases with no gene match: 8. CDR3 size: 16 residues. The CDR3 region is CASSSRGTSPTDTQYF. The CDR3, as DNA: TGTGCCAGCAGTTCCCGGGGGACTAGTCCCACAGATACGCAGTATTTT.

V is TRBV5-4 and J is TRBJ1-2, with a weak D call TRBD1 (6 bases). V lost 1 base to trimming and J lost 7 bases, with 11 bases between them. The CDR3 loop spans 13 amino acids. The germline V gene has CDR1 SGHNT and CDR2 YYREEE (reference sequence). Here the CDR3 DNA reads TGTGCCAGCAGCTTGTCCGGGACAACTGGCTACACCTTC. Amino acids: CASSLSGTTGYTF. Looking up the rest from reference TRBV5-4 and TRBJ1-2 gives the full variable domain: ETGVTQSPTHLIKTRGQQVTLRCSSQSGHNTVSWYQQALGQGPQFIFQYYREEENGRGNFPPRFSGLQFPNYSSELNVNALELDDSALYLCASSLSGTTGYTFGSGTRLTVV.